The 16 T cell receptor beta chains in this list originate from one sample, sequenced in a study of blood T cell repertoires in COVID-19. Clones were read by immunoSEQ multiplex PCR, and TCRdb kept only the in-frame ones, dropping some. The top ten clones hold 3.7% of a sample with 150,000 to 200,000 clones, approximately 90% of them seen once. The material sequenced was peripheral blood. These receptor sequences come from a man younger than 35 with active or convalescent COVID-19.

The chain is built from TRBV24-1 and TRBJ2-2, with D possibly matching TRBD2 (6 bases). V was clipped by 2 bases and J by 6 bases, with 9 bases between them. Germline CDR1 is KGHDR and CDR2 is SFDVKD. The CDR3 extends over 14 amino acids. CDR3 in DNA: TGTGCCACCAGTGATTCTTCGGGGGCCGGGGAGCTGTTTTTT. It codes for CATSDSSGAGELFF.

The V call is TRBV19, the J call TRBJ1-5; D remains ambiguous. This CDR3 comprises 14 residues. The ends were cut back, 5 bases at V and 2 bases at J, with 10 bases in the middle. Per the germline V gene, CDR1 is LNHDA and CDR2 is SQIVND (reference sequence). The CDR3 protein is CASSLGEGNQPQHF. As DNA, the CDR3 is TGTGCCAGTAGTCTCGGGGAAGGCAATCAGCCCCAGCATTTT.

In this sample, this clone turned up once. The chain recombines TRBV28 with TRBJ1-2; TRBD1 matches at 8 bases. Germline V gene lookup returns CDR1 MDHEN and CDR2 SYDVKM. CDR3 length: 13 residues. Germline trimming cut 5 bases from V and 3 bases from J; bases unmatched to any gene: 2. The CDR3 region has the DNA TGTGCCAGCAGTCCAGGGGGCGACTATGGCTACACCTTC. Amino acids: CASSPGGDYGYTF.

The CDR3 DNA reads TGTGCCAGCAACCCCTACAGAGCCGGGGCCTACGAGCAGTACTTC. As protein: CASNPYRAGAYEQYF. This rearrangement joins TRBV7-8 to TRBJ2-7; possible D gene TRBD2, 5 bases. Trimming pared 7 bases from V and 2 bases from J, leaving 18 bases between. The CDR3 consists of 15 residues. CDR1 and CDR2 from the germline V gene are SGHVS and FQNEAQ.

This chain connects TRBV4-1 to TRBJ1-1; D perhaps matches TRBD1 (6 bases). The V gene lost 4 bases and the J gene lost 8 bases, with 11 bases spanning the gap. Germline CDR1 is MGHRA and CDR2 is YSYEKL. There are 12 residues in the CDR3. The CDR3 bases are TGCGCCAGCAGCCGATTACAGGGAGAAGCTTTCTTT. Translated: CASSRLQGEAFF.

This rearrangement joins TRBV19 to TRBJ1-1; unclear D gene. Germline V lookup: CDR1 LNHDA, CDR2 SQIVND (reference sequence). This CDR3 is built from 15 residues. Trimming cost V 1 base and J 2 bases, with 11 bases left between them. For the CDR3, the DNA is TGTGCCAGTAGTATAGCCCCCCGGGGAAACACTGAAGCTTTCTTT. Amino acid sequence: CASSIAPRGNTEAFF.

The chain combines TRBV10-3 with TRBJ1-2, with TRBD1 identical over 8 bases. Trimming removed 7 bases from V and 6 bases from J; junction bases left unmatched: 7. The CDR3 length is 13 residues. The V gene's germline CDR1 is ENHRY and CDR2 SYGVKD. The CDR3 region is CAINQGALDGYTF. The CDR3 DNA sequence: TGTGCCATCAATCAGGGGGCCCTCGATGGCTACACCTTC.

The chain carries TRBV12-3 or TRBV12-4 and TRBJ1-1; D is unclear. This CDR3 has 12 amino acids. V was trimmed by 3 bases and J by 3 bases, leaving 5 bases between them. The CDR3 spells CASSFLDTEAFF. DNA for the CDR3: TGTGCCAGCAGTTTTCTTGACACTGAAGCTTTCTTT.

The chain has TRBV4-1 and TRBJ1-3; D is unresolved. Germline V gene sequence: CDR1 MGHRA, CDR2 YSYEKL. There are 15 residues in the CDR3. The V end was cut by 2 bases, the J end by 0 bases, with 8 bases between. CDR3 DNA: TGCGCCAGCAGCCAACCTAGAAGCTCTGGAAACACCATATATTTT. Translated: CASSQPRSSGNTIYF.

This chain uses TRBV6-5 with TRBJ1-6; D might be TRBD1 (5 bases). The V and J ends lost 10 bases and 3 bases respectively, with 13 bases between them. The germline CDR1 and CDR2 sequences are MNHEY and SVGAGI. The CDR3 has 14 residues. The CDR3 spells CATPGGVYNSPLHF. The CDR3 DNA follows: TGTGCCACCCCGGGAGGGGTCTATAATTCACCCCTCCACTTT.

This clone was found a few times. The chain uses TRBV25-1 and TRBJ1-1; D perhaps matches TRBD1 (6 bases). The V gene's germline CDR1 is MGHDK and CDR2 SYGVNS. Deletions cut 3 bases from V and 1 base from J, with 6 bases between. This CDR3 spans 13 amino acids. CDR3 coding DNA: TGTGCCAGCAGTGAGGACAGGAACACTGAAGCTTTCTTT. Translated: CASSEDRNTEAFF.

The genes are TRBV7-2 and TRBJ2-1; 7 bases map to TRBD2. V lost 5 bases to trimming and J lost 7 bases; unmatched junction nucleotides: 5. Per germline, CDR1 SGHTA and CDR2 FQGNSA. There are 13 residues in the CDR3. The CDR3 coding sequence is TGTGCCAGCAGCACCGGGACTACAAATGAGCAGTTCTTC. Its translation: CASSTGTTNEQFF.

The rearrangement uses TRBV4-1 and TRBJ2-7, with 7 bases that match TRBD2. The ends lost 4 bases at V and 5 bases at J; junction bases unmatched: 11. Germline V gene data show CDR1 as MGHRA and CDR2 as YSYEKL. The CDR3 is made up of 15 amino acids. CDR3 amino acids: CASSPQGGSKHEQYF. CDR3 bases: TGCGCCAGCAGCCCGCAGGGAGGGAGCAAACACGAGCAGTACTTC.

This clone occurred once. The chain carries TRBV19 and TRBJ2-5, with D perhaps matching TRBD2 (6 bases). Germline lookup yields CDR1 LNHDA and CDR2 SQIVND (reference sequence). The CDR3 covers 12 residues. V lost 8 bases, J lost 5 bases, and 12 bases lay in between. The CDR3 coding sequence is TGTGCCAGTGGCGGGGCCATGGAGACCCAGTACTTC. Protein product: CASGGAMETQYF.

This clone was observed a single time. The CDR3 spells CASSLTGSDLDGYTF. For the CDR3, the DNA is TGTGCCAGTAGTTTAACAGGGTCAGACCTCGATGGCTACACCTTC. The chain joins TRBV19 to TRBJ1-2; D is possibly TRBD1 (6 bases). CDR3 size: 15 residues. Germline loops: CDR1 LNHDA, CDR2 SQIVND (reference sequence). Trimming took 5 bases from V and 6 from J, leaving 19 bases between them.

The genes are TRBV14 and TRBJ2-7; TRBD1 is a possible D gene (6 bases). The CDR3 consists of 12 residues. Germline V gives CDR1 SGHDN, CDR2 FVKESK. Trimming cost V 4 bases and J 4 bases, with 8 bases left between them. CDR3 amino acids: CASSPRGYEQYF. The DNA for the CDR3 is TGTGCCAGCAGCCCGAGGGGGTACGAGCAGTACTTC.